The clone carrying this T cell receptor beta chain was counted a single time. What it binds is unknown. The V gene's germline CDR1 is SQVTM and CDR2 ANQGSEA. The CDR3 runs to 15 residues. V lost 1 base and J lost 3, with 16 bases in between. The sample is drawn from a study of cytomegalovirus exposure and HLA in healthy donors. Whole-study findings and limits: Reported results showed that the classifier diagnosed cytomegalovirus status with high specificity and sensitivity. According to the study, around 180 TCR beta chains were cytomegalovirus-associated.

Clones were read by immunoSEQ multiplex PCR, and TCRdb kept only the in-frame ones, dropping some. Counted here are roughly 110,000 clones, roughly nine tenths occurring once; the ten biggest clones make up around 1.9%. Separate from the roughly 700-subject first cohort was the approximately 120-subject validation cohort, to which the donors belonged. The genes are TRBV29-1 and TRBJ2-7, with no clear D. The receptor was isolated from a woman in her late teens or twenties in good health and CMV-seropositive. The specimen was PBMCs. CDR3 region: CSVEGGSEHGYEQYF. The CDR3 nucleotides read TGCAGCGTTGAAGGCGGCAGCGAGCATGGCTACGAGCAGTACTTC.